A selection of T cell receptor beta chains follows, all from one sample in a study of PD-1 blockade in classical Hodgkin lymphoma. Only in-frame clones appear in the TCRdb table, and some are missing; sequencing was by immunoSEQ multiplex PCR. This repertoire shows some 31,000 clones, 94% found once; its top ten account for around 2%. Sequencing was carried out using peripheral blood mononuclear cells (PBMCs). Source of these receptors: a human donor with classical Hodgkin lymphoma. CDR3s include the opening cysteine and the closing phenylalanine or tryptophan. D genes are given only for firm matches. Clone size is not always given. Where it is, it says once, few, many or a class for expanded clones.

j_call | d_call | clone_size | v_call | cdr3_nt | cdr3_aa
TRBJ2-1 | TRBD2 | - | TRBV7-9 | TGTGCCAGCAGCCCGACTAGCGGGTACAATGAGCAGTTCTTC | CASSPTSGYNEQFF
TRBJ2-5 | - | - | TRBV4-2 | TGTGCCAGCAGCCCCAGGGTAGTTGGAGAGACCCAGTACTTC | CASSPRVVGETQYF
TRBJ2-7 | TRBD1 | - | TRBV28 | TGTGCCAGCACCCTTGGGGGGACAGGGGAACTCGAGCAGTACTTC | CASTLGGTGELEQYF
TRBJ1-2 | - | - | TRBV6-5 | TGTGCCAGCAGTACTGGGTTCTATGGCTACACCTTC | CASSTGFYGYTF
TRBJ2-7 | TRBD1 | - | TRBV28 | TGTGCCAGCAGTTTAGACAGGGGCCTCTCCTACGAGCAGTACTTC | CASSLDRGLSYEQYF
TRBJ2-7 | - | - | TRBV2 | TGTGCCAGCTGCGGACAGATCTACGAGCAGTACTTC | CASCGQIYEQYF
TRBJ2-5 | TRBD2 | - | TRBV19 | TGTGCCAGTAGTTCCAATTGGGGTAGCGGGCAAGAGACCCAGTACTTC | CASSSNWGSGQETQYF
TRBJ1-6 | TRBD1 | once | TRBV7-2 | TGTGCCAGCAGCCAGGGGGAGGGAAATAGAAATTCACCCCTCCACTTT | CASSQGEGNRNSPLHF
TRBJ2-6 | - | - | TRBV6-1 | TGTGCCAGCAGTGAATTCTTTCGTAGGGGCTCTGGGGCCAACGTCCTGACTTTC | CASSEFFRRGSGANVLTF
TRBJ2-7 | - | once | TRBV4-1 | TGCGCCAGCAGCCAGGATCGGACAGTCTACGAGCAGTACTTC | CASSQDRTVYEQYF
TRBJ2-3 | TRBD2 | - | TRBV9 | TGTGCCAGCAGCTCACTAGCGGGAGTGGGAGATACGCAGTATTTT | CASSSLAGVGDTQYF
TRBJ2-5 | - | few | TRBV6-1 | TGTGCCAGCACCCGATTGGAGGCTGAGACCCAGTACTTC | CASTRLEAETQYF
TRBJ1-5 | TRBD1 | - | TRBV10-1 | TGCGCCAGCAGCCCGGGGGGGGACAGACTTTATAGCAATCAGCCCCAGCATTTT | CASSPGGDRLYSNQPQHF
TRBJ2-1 | TRBD2 | - | TRBV6-1 | TGTGCCAGCAGTGGTGGGATACGGGATTGGACTAGCAGCTACAATGAGCAGTTCTTC | CASSGGIRDWTSSYNEQFF
TRBJ2-1 | TRBD2 | - | TRBV2 | TGTGCCAGCAGTGGAGGGACTAGCGGGAAAGATGAGCAGTTCTTC | CASSGGTSGKDEQFF
TRBJ2-7 | - | - | TRBV9 | TGTGCCAGCAGCGTAGCGGACAGTTCCTACGAGCAGTACTTC | CASSVADSSYEQYF
TRBJ2-1 | TRBD2 | - | TRBV7-9 | TGTGCCAGCTTCGGACTAGCGGGAGTAGGTGAGCAGTTCTTC | CASFGLAGVGEQFF
TRBJ1-2 | - | - | TRBV7-9 | TGTGCCAGCAGCTTAGCAACTAACTATGGCTACACCTTC | CASSLATNYGYTF
TRBJ2-1 | TRBD1 | - | TRBV2 | TGTGCCAGCAGTGAAGATAGGGACAGGGGTACGGATGAGCAGTTCTTC | CASSEDRDRGTDEQFF
TRBJ2-6 | TRBD2 | - | TRBV13 | TGTGCCAGCAGCTTCGAACTAGCGGGCCCCTCTGGGGCCAACGTCCTGACTTTC | CASSFELAGPSGANVLTF
TRBJ1-4 | - | once | TRBV4-3 | TGCGCCAGCAGCCAAGTCACCGTTAGTGAAAAACTGTTTTTT | CASSQVTVSEKLFF
TRBJ1-2 | - | once | TRBV4-3 | TGCGCCAGCAGCCAAGATGGGGGCCCTTACTATGGCTACACCTTC | CASSQDGGPYYGYTF
TRBJ1-2 | TRBD1 | once | TRBV7-9 | TGTGCCAGCAGACGGACAGGGGAAAATGGCTACACCTTC | CASRRTGENGYTF
TRBJ2-3 | TRBD2 | once | TRBV4-3 | TGCGCCAGCAGCCAAGATTTGCTAGCGGGTAGCACAGATACGCAGTATTTT | CASSQDLLAGSTDTQYF
TRBJ1-1 | - | - | TRBV5-5 | TGTGCCAGCAGCTGGACGGAGATGAACACTGAAGCTTTCTTT | CASSWTEMNTEAFF
TRBJ2-7 | - | - | TRBV19 | TGTGCCAGTAGTACCGGGGGCCGGTACGAGCAGTACTTC | CASSTGGRYEQYF
TRBJ2-7 | - | - | TRBV10-3 | TGTGCCATCAGTGAGTCGACGGGGGCGCGGGACGAGCAGTACTTC | CAISESTGARDEQYF
TRBJ2-2 | TRBD2 | - | TRBV30 | TGTGCCTGGAGGAAGCGGGGGGGCCCCGGGGAGCTGTTTTTT | CAWRKRGGPGELFF
TRBJ1-1 | TRBD1 | - | TRBV29-1 | TGCAGCGTTGAAGATCGAGAGGACAGGGGTACTGAAGCTTTCTTT | CSVEDREDRGTEAFF
TRBJ2-7 | - | - | TRBV13 | TGTGCCAGCAGCTTAGGCGGGGCCGGGTACGAGCAGTACTTC | CASSLGGAGYEQYF
TRBJ2-2 | TRBD1 | - | TRBV7-9 | TGTGCCAGCAGCTCTCCACCCCGGGACAGGAACACCGGGGAGCTGTTTTTT | CASSSPPRDRNTGELFF
TRBJ1-1 | - | - | TRBV13 | TGTGCCAGCAGCTCCCTCGGGATGCCGAACACTGAAGCTTTCTTT | CASSSLGMPNTEAFF
TRBJ2-2 | - | - | TRBV27 | TGTGCCAGCAGTTTACGGACCGGGGAGCTGTTTTTT | CASSLRTGELFF
TRBJ2-4 | TRBD2 | - | TRBV7-3 | TGTGCCAGCAACCCAAGAAGGGGACTAGCCCCCAAAAACATTCAGTACTTC | CASNPRRGLAPKNIQYF
TRBJ1-5 | TRBD1 | - | TRBV7-2 | TGTGCCAGCAGCTTAGGGGTAGGGGGCCGTCAGCCCCAGCATTTT | CASSLGVGGRQPQHF
TRBJ2-3 | - | once | TRBV5-4 | TGTGCCAGCAGCTTGCTAGATACGCAGTATTTT | CASSLLDTQYF
TRBJ2-1 | TRBD1 | - | TRBV30 | TGTGCCTGGAGTTCCGGGACAGGGACCAATGAGCAGTTCTTC | CAWSSGTGTNEQFF
TRBJ1-1 | - | - | TRBV6-5 | TGTGCCAGCACTCAACCCGGGGGGGTAATTGAAGCTTTCTTT | CASTQPGGVIEAFF
TRBJ1-1 | - | - | TRBV6-5 | TGTGCCAGCAGTTACTCGGGATGGCGTACTGAAGCTTTCTTT | CASSYSGWRTEAFF
TRBJ2-7 | - | - | TRBV28 | TGTGCCAGCACCCCAGGCGGGCCAGGCTACGAGCAGTACTTC | CASTPGGPGYEQYF
TRBJ2-5 | - | - | TRBV4-1 | TGCGCCAGCAGCCAAGTTGGAGGTTGGGGGGAAGAGACCCAGTACTTC | CASSQVGGWGEETQYF
TRBJ2-3 | - | - | TRBV4-2 | TGTGCCAGCAGTGCCGCACAGGGCACAGATACGCAGTATTTT | CASSAAQGTDTQYF
TRBJ2-7 | TRBD1 | - | TRBV9 | TGTGCCAGCAGCAAGGACAGGGGGAACTACGAGCAGTACTTC | CASSKDRGNYEQYF
TRBJ2-3 | TRBD2 | - | TRBV4-3 | TGCGCCAGCAGCCAAGATCCTTTAGGCGGGGGGAACACAGATACGCAGTATTTT | CASSQDPLGGGNTDTQYF
TRBJ2-3 | TRBD2 | - | TRBV4-2 | TGTGCCAGCAGCCAATCCACTAGCGGGGTTGATACGCAGTATTTT | CASSQSTSGVDTQYF
TRBJ2-4 | TRBD1 | - | TRBV4-2 | TGTGCCAGCAGCCAAGCGACAGGGTTAGCCAAAAACATTCAGTACTTC | CASSQATGLAKNIQYF
TRBJ1-4 | - | - | TRBV28 | TGTGCCAGCAGCTCCGGCAAAGGGGGAGAGGGAGAAAAACTGTTTTTT | CASSSGKGGEGEKLFF
TRBJ2-7 | - | - | TRBV11-3 | TGTGCCAGCAGCGAAACGGGAGCAGGAGCCTACGAGCAGTACTTC | CASSETGAGAYEQYF